This is a list of T cell receptor beta chains from one sample in a study of blood T cell repertoires in COVID-19. TCRdb keeps only in-frame clones here, not all; method: immunoSEQ multiplex PCR. Altogether just over 250,000 clones are present, about 89% being singletons, with the ten largest covering around 10%. The sample comprised peripheral blood. These receptors all stem from a man aged 35 to 55 who had recovered from COVID-19. The CDR3 runs from the conserved cysteine through the conserved F or W. Each record gives: J gene, V gene, clone size, D gene, CDR3 DNA, CDR3 protein. D genes are given only for firm matches. The size entry is marked missing in some rows and otherwise reads once, few, many or a size class.

j_gene: TRBJ1-1
v_gene: TRBV6-2/TRBV6-3
abundance: .
d_gene: TRBD1
CDR3nt: TGTGCCAGCAGTTACAGAGACAGGGGGAACACTGAAGCTTTCTTT
CDR3aa: CASSYRDRGNTEAFF

j_gene: TRBJ2-3
v_gene: TRBV20-1
abundance: .
d_gene: .
CDR3nt: TGCAGTGCCCTGATCCAGGGGCCGCAGTATTTT
CDR3aa: CSALIQGPQYF

j_gene: TRBJ1-2
v_gene: TRBV5-6
abundance: once
d_gene: TRBD1
CDR3nt: TGTGCCAGCAGCTTTGGGACAGGGGGCTTAAGGGATGGCTACACCTTC
CDR3aa: CASSFGTGGLRDGYTF

j_gene: TRBJ1-2
v_gene: TRBV7-8
abundance: .
d_gene: TRBD1
CDR3nt: TGTGCCAGCAGCTTAGGAGGATCCGGGACAGGGAACTATGGCTACACCTTC
CDR3aa: CASSLGGSGTGNYGYTF

j_gene: TRBJ1-1
v_gene: TRBV7-2
abundance: .
d_gene: .
CDR3nt: TGTGCCAGCAGCTTACGACGGTTCGCGGGGATGAACACTGAAGCTTTCTTT
CDR3aa: CASSLRRFAGMNTEAFF

j_gene: TRBJ1-2
v_gene: TRBV7-9
abundance: .
d_gene: .
CDR3nt: TGTGCCAGCGAAAAGGGGTGGGCTGGTGACTATGGCTACACCTTC
CDR3aa: CASEKGWAGDYGYTF

j_gene: TRBJ2-1
v_gene: TRBV10-1
abundance: many
d_gene: .
CDR3nt: TGCGCCACAACACAGACGACCACCCCGGTTGAGCAGTTCTTC
CDR3aa: CATTQTTTPVEQFF

j_gene: TRBJ1-4
v_gene: TRBV19
abundance: .
d_gene: .
CDR3nt: TGTGCCAGCGGGGGGGGGAGTTGGAATGAAAAACTGTTTTTT
CDR3aa: CASGGGSWNEKLFF

j_gene: TRBJ2-1
v_gene: TRBV6-2/TRBV6-3
abundance: .
d_gene: TRBD1
CDR3nt: TGTGCCAGCAGTCAAGGGGGCCCTGAGCAGTTCTTC
CDR3aa: CASSQGGPEQFF

j_gene: TRBJ1-1
v_gene: TRBV2
abundance: few
d_gene: TRBD1
CDR3nt: TGTGCCAGCAGTGAAAGGGCAGGGGGTCGGGCTGAAGCTTTCTTT
CDR3aa: CASSERAGGRAEAFF

j_gene: TRBJ2-1
v_gene: TRBV27
abundance: .
d_gene: TRBD1
CDR3nt: TGTGCCAGCAGTGGACAGGGTTTGAATGAGCAGTTCTTC
CDR3aa: CASSGQGLNEQFF

j_gene: TRBJ1-4
v_gene: TRBV4-1
abundance: few
d_gene: TRBD1
CDR3nt: TGCGCCAGCAGCCAAGATCAGGGGGCTGCTGAAAAACTGTTTTTT
CDR3aa: CASSQDQGAAEKLFF

j_gene: TRBJ2-1
v_gene: TRBV4-3
abundance: .
d_gene: TRBD2
CDR3nt: TGCGCCAGCAGCCACCTAGCGGGACCCTACAATGAGCAGTTCTTC
CDR3aa: CASSHLAGPYNEQFF

j_gene: TRBJ2-4
v_gene: TRBV7-2
abundance: .
d_gene: .
CDR3nt: TGTGCCAGCAGCTTAGCGGACTTGGGACACACCTTTAGGGACATTCAGTACTTC
CDR3aa: CASSLADLGHTFRDIQYF

j_gene: TRBJ2-3
v_gene: TRBV7-2
abundance: .
d_gene: .
CDR3nt: TGTGCCAGCAGCTTGCGGGGTAGTCATACGCAGTATTTT
CDR3aa: CASSLRGSHTQYF

j_gene: TRBJ2-1
v_gene: TRBV12-3/TRBV12-4
abundance: .
d_gene: TRBD2
CDR3nt: TGTGCCAGCAGTTTAGGACTAGCGTTCCAGGAGTTCTTC
CDR3aa: CASSLGLAFQEFF

j_gene: TRBJ1-3
v_gene: TRBV7-9
abundance: .
d_gene: .
CDR3nt: TGTGCCAGCAGCACACAGGTATACTCTGGAAACACCATATATTTT
CDR3aa: CASSTQVYSGNTIYF

j_gene: TRBJ1-2
v_gene: TRBV2
abundance: .
d_gene: .
CDR3nt: TGTGCCAGCAGCGATGTCGGGCAGGGAAGGTCTGGCTACACCTTC
CDR3aa: CASSDVGQGRSGYTF

j_gene: TRBJ2-3
v_gene: TRBV5-1
abundance: once
d_gene: TRBD1
CDR3nt: TGCGCCAGCAGCGGTGGAGGACAGGGTTATGGCACAGATACGCAGTATTTT
CDR3aa: CASSGGGQGYGTDTQYF

j_gene: TRBJ2-1
v_gene: TRBV7-9
abundance: .
d_gene: TRBD2
CDR3nt: TGTGCCAGCAGCTTAGCACGGACTAGCGGGGCAGACAATGAGCAGTTCTTC
CDR3aa: CASSLARTSGADNEQFF

j_gene: TRBJ1-1
v_gene: TRBV19
abundance: .
d_gene: .
CDR3nt: TGTGCCAGTAAAACAGGGATGATGGGGAACACTGAAGCTTTCTTT
CDR3aa: CASKTGMMGNTEAFF

j_gene: TRBJ1-1
v_gene: TRBV6-5
abundance: few
d_gene: .
CDR3nt: TGTGCCAGCAGTTACTCGATCGTACGGGTGCATGAAGCTTTCTTT
CDR3aa: CASSYSIVRVHEAFF

j_gene: TRBJ2-1
v_gene: TRBV5-4
abundance: .
d_gene: TRBD2
CDR3nt: TGTGCCAGCAGCCTAAGCGGGAGGGGGGGCGATGAGCAGTTCTTC
CDR3aa: CASSLSGRGGDEQFF

j_gene: TRBJ1-6
v_gene: TRBV10-3
abundance: .
d_gene: .
CDR3nt: TGTGCCATCAGTGACACGTCGGGAAGCTCACCCCTCCACTTT
CDR3aa: CAISDTSGSSPLHF

j_gene: TRBJ2-3
v_gene: TRBV3-1/TRBV3-2
abundance: .
d_gene: .
CDR3nt: TGTGCCAGTGTGGGCAACACAGATACGCAGTATTTT
CDR3aa: CASVGNTDTQYF

j_gene: TRBJ2-3
v_gene: TRBV27
abundance: .
d_gene: TRBD2
CDR3nt: TGTGCCAGTGGACTAGCGGACACAGATACGCAGTATTTT
CDR3aa: CASGLADTDTQYF

j_gene: TRBJ2-3
v_gene: TRBV7-9
abundance: .
d_gene: TRBD2
CDR3nt: TGTGCCAGCAGCGAGGGGCGGGGGGCGAGCACAGATACGCAGTATTTT
CDR3aa: CASSEGRGASTDTQYF

j_gene: TRBJ2-7
v_gene: TRBV5-1
abundance: .
d_gene: TRBD1
CDR3nt: TGCGCCAGCAGCTTGGGACACGGGACAGGAGATTACGAGCAGTACTTC
CDR3aa: CASSLGHGTGDYEQYF

j_gene: TRBJ1-1
v_gene: TRBV3-1/TRBV3-2
abundance: .
d_gene: TRBD1
CDR3nt: TGTGCCAGCAGCCAACCCCGGGACAGGGGGGAATACCCACCACTGAACACTGAAGCTTTCTTT
CDR3aa: CASSQPRDRGEYPPLNTEAFF

j_gene: TRBJ2-5
v_gene: TRBV7-2
abundance: .
d_gene: TRBD1
CDR3nt: TGTGCCAGCAGCCCGGACAGGGGTGAGACCCAGTACTTC
CDR3aa: CASSPDRGETQYF

j_gene: TRBJ1-5
v_gene: TRBV7-9
abundance: .
d_gene: .
CDR3nt: TGTGCCAGCAGCTCCTCCGGACAGATCGGTCCCCAGCATTTT
CDR3aa: CASSSSGQIGPQHF

j_gene: TRBJ2-1
v_gene: TRBV27
abundance: .
d_gene: TRBD2
CDR3nt: TGTGCCAGCAGTTCACCCCCCGGAGCGGGGGGCTACAATGAGCAGTTCTTC
CDR3aa: CASSSPPGAGGYNEQFF

j_gene: TRBJ2-2
v_gene: TRBV6-6
abundance: .
d_gene: .
CDR3nt: TGTGCCAGCAGTTACTCTCCACGGTACGGGGAGCTGTTTTTT
CDR3aa: CASSYSPRYGELFF

j_gene: TRBJ1-2
v_gene: TRBV6-1
abundance: .
d_gene: .
CDR3nt: TGTGCCAGCAGTGAAGCGCTGGGCCTAACTAACTATGGCTACACCTTC
CDR3aa: CASSEALGLTNYGYTF

j_gene: TRBJ1-2
v_gene: TRBV6-5
abundance: .
d_gene: TRBD1
CDR3nt: TGTGCCAGCAGTTACAGGGGGCCATGGGGCTACACCTTC
CDR3aa: CASSYRGPWGYTF

j_gene: TRBJ2-7
v_gene: TRBV4-2
abundance: .
d_gene: TRBD2
CDR3nt: TGTGCCAGCAGGGCTAGCGGGGGGATATACGAGCAGTACTTC
CDR3aa: CASRASGGIYEQYF

j_gene: TRBJ2-1
v_gene: TRBV7-6
abundance: .
d_gene: TRBD2
CDR3nt: TGTGCCAGCAGCTCAGGACTAGCGGGAGGGAGGCGCTGGGGCAATGAGCAGTTCTTC
CDR3aa: CASSSGLAGGRRWGNEQFF

j_gene: TRBJ2-1
v_gene: TRBV10-3
abundance: .
d_gene: TRBD2
CDR3nt: TGTGCCATCAGTAAATCCCCCGGGACTAGCGGCCCGGGGAATGAGCAGTTCTTC
CDR3aa: CAISKSPGTSGPGNEQFF

j_gene: TRBJ2-1
v_gene: TRBV4-1
abundance: .
d_gene: TRBD2
CDR3nt: TGCGCCAGCAGCCAAGATGGACTAGCGGGAGTGTACAATGAGCAGTTCTTC
CDR3aa: CASSQDGLAGVYNEQFF

j_gene: TRBJ2-3
v_gene: TRBV3-1/TRBV3-2
abundance: .
d_gene: .
CDR3nt: TGTGCCAGCAGCCCACTTAGAAGGCGGGAAAGCACAGATACGCAGTATTTT
CDR3aa: CASSPLRRRESTDTQYF

j_gene: TRBJ1-2
v_gene: TRBV5-1
abundance: .
d_gene: .
CDR3nt: TGCGCCAGCAGCAGTCTCCCTGGGCCCATCTATGGCTACACCTTC
CDR3aa: CASSSLPGPIYGYTF

j_gene: TRBJ1-1
v_gene: TRBV10-3
abundance: .
d_gene: .
CDR3nt: TGTGCCATCAGTGATCAGGGAGGGGGCACTGAAGCTTTCTTT
CDR3aa: CAISDQGGGTEAFF

j_gene: TRBJ2-1
v_gene: TRBV2
abundance: once
d_gene: TRBD1
CDR3nt: TGTGCCAGCAGTGAAGATCTACCCAGACAGGGCCTGGATGAGCAGTTCTTC
CDR3aa: CASSEDLPRQGLDEQFF

j_gene: TRBJ2-7
v_gene: TRBV19
abundance: once
d_gene: TRBD1
CDR3nt: TGTGCCAGTAGTATGGGACAGGGCTCCTACGAGCAGTACTTC
CDR3aa: CASSMGQGSYEQYF

j_gene: TRBJ1-1
v_gene: TRBV18
abundance: once
d_gene: .
CDR3nt: TGTGCCAGCTCACCTCGACAGGAACCTCGGGTTGACACTGAAGCTTTCTTT
CDR3aa: CASSPRQEPRVDTEAFF

j_gene: TRBJ2-7
v_gene: TRBV27
abundance: once
d_gene: TRBD2
CDR3nt: TGTGCCAGCAGTTTTAGCGGGAGGAGGCACGAGCAGTACTTC
CDR3aa: CASSFSGRRHEQYF

j_gene: TRBJ1-6
v_gene: TRBV5-1
abundance: .
d_gene: TRBD1
CDR3nt: TGCGCCAGCAGGTACGGAGGGACAGCCGATAATTCACCCCTCCACTTT
CDR3aa: CASRYGGTADNSPLHF

j_gene: TRBJ1-3
v_gene: TRBV5-6
abundance: .
d_gene: .
CDR3nt: TGTGCCAGCAGCCTGGTTGTTGGGCCCGGAAACACCATATATTTT
CDR3aa: CASSLVVGPGNTIYF

j_gene: TRBJ2-1
v_gene: TRBV15
abundance: .
d_gene: TRBD2
CDR3nt: TGTGCCACCAGAAGGGACTACTCAGAGAGTGGCAATGAGCAGTTCTTC
CDR3aa: CATRRDYSESGNEQFF

j_gene: TRBJ2-7
v_gene: TRBV19
abundance: once
d_gene: .
CDR3nt: TGTGCCAGTAGGGGGGGTGCGGGATTCTCCTACGAGCAGTACTTC
CDR3aa: CASRGGAGFSYEQYF

j_gene: TRBJ1-4
v_gene: TRBV7-9
abundance: once
d_gene: .
CDR3nt: TGTGCCAGCAGCTTAGAAGGGGCCCCGAATGAAAAACTGTTTTTT
CDR3aa: CASSLEGAPNEKLFF

j_gene: TRBJ1-2
v_gene: TRBV30
abundance: once
d_gene: .
CDR3nt: TGTGCCTGGAGTGTACAGGGCTATGGCTACACCTTC
CDR3aa: CAWSVQGYGYTF

j_gene: TRBJ1-1
v_gene: TRBV15
abundance: .
d_gene: .
CDR3nt: TGTGCCACCAGCAGAGATTACCCGGACAGCCCCAGGTTT
CDR3aa: CATSRDYPDSPRF

j_gene: TRBJ2-7
v_gene: TRBV9
abundance: once
d_gene: TRBD2
CDR3nt: TGTGCCAGCAGCGGTCGACTAGCGGGGTTCGGCGAGCAGTACTTC
CDR3aa: CASSGRLAGFGEQYF

j_gene: TRBJ1-2
v_gene: TRBV2
abundance: .
d_gene: .
CDR3nt: TGTGCCAGCAGTGCCTCAGGGCAGGGCTATGGCTACACCTTC
CDR3aa: CASSASGQGYGYTF

j_gene: TRBJ1-2
v_gene: TRBV9
abundance: many
d_gene: .
CDR3nt: TGTGCCAGCAGCGTAGTCCCCGCCGGGGGCTACACCTTC
CDR3aa: CASSVVPAGGYTF

j_gene: TRBJ2-2
v_gene: TRBV15
abundance: .
d_gene: .
CDR3nt: TGTGCCACCAGCAGAGAGCTCAGGCTGAACACCGGGGAGCTGTTTTTT
CDR3aa: CATSRELRLNTGELFF

j_gene: TRBJ2-7
v_gene: TRBV7-5
abundance: .
d_gene: .
CDR3nt: TGTGCCAGAAGCCCCTTAGCGGGAGGCTGGAACGAGCAGTACTTC
CDR3aa: CARSPLAGGWNEQYF

j_gene: TRBJ1-3
v_gene: TRBV7-6
abundance: .
d_gene: .
CDR3nt: TGTGCCAGCAGCTTAGGCCGGTGGAACACCATATATTTT
CDR3aa: CASSLGRWNTIYF